This TCR beta chain originates from a study of control samples from healthy donors and cancer patients. CDR3 size: 16 residues. Germline loops: CDR1 LNHDA, CDR2 SQIVND (reference sequence). J lost 0 bases, V lost 4 bases, and 9 bases had no gene match. Produced via immunoSEQ multiplex PCR; TCRdb's table is partial and in-frame only. The table shows tens of thousands of clones, with roughly 80% occurring only once. This clonotype was obtained from a woman aged 45-65 years with lung cancer. The gene calls are TRBV19 and TRBJ2-7, with 7 nucleotides matching TRBD2. Sequenced material: PBMCs. CDR3 sequence (DNA): TGTGCCAGTAGTAAGGGCGGGGGTTCCAGCTCCTACGAGCAGTACTTC. Translation gives CASSKGGGSSSYEQYF.